This T cell receptor (beta chain) was recovered during a study of PD-L1 blockade in urothelial cancer. Turning to the study itself: Bladder-origin urothelial cancer in males described about 85% of the roughly 29 patients.

The repertoire was sequenced with immunoSEQ multiplex PCR; TCRdb's copy has only in-frame clones and lacks some. The repertoire holds tens of thousands of clones, with roughly 87% as singletons. The sample here was PBMCs, taken around atezolizumab (anti-PD-L1) treatment. This sequence was found in a man between 65 and 85 years old with urothelial cancer.

The CDR3 loop reads CATKPETSGSYEQYF. The CDR3 DNA reads TGTGCCACCAAGCCAGAGACTAGCGGCTCCTACGAGCAGTACTTC. The chain combines TRBV6-5 with TRBJ2-7, with 9 positions matching TRBD2. The CDR3 spans 15 residues. CDR1 and CDR2 (germline): MNHEY, SVGAGI. Trimming removed 10 bases from V and 0 bases from J; junction bases left unmatched: 10.